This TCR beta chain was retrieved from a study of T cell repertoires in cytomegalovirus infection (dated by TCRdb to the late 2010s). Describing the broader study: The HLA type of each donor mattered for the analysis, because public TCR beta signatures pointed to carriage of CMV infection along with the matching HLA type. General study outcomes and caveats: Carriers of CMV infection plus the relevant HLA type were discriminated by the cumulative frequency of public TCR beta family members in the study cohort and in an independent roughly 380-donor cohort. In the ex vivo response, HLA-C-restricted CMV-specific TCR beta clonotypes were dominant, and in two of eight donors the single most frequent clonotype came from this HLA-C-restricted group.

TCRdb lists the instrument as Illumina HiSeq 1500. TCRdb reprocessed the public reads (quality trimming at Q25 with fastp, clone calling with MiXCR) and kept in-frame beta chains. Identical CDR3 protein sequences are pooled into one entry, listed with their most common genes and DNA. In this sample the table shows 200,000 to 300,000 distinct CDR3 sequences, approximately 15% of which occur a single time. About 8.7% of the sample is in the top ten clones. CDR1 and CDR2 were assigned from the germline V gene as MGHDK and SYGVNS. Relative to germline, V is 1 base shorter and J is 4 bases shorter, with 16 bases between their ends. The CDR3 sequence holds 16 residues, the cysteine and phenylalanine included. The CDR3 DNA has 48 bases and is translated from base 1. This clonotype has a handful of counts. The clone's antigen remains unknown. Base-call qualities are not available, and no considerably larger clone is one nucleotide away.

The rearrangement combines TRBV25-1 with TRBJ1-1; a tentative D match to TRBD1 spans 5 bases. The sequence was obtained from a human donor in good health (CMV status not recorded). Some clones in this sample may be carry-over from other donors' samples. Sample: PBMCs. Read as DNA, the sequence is TGTGCCAGCAGTGAATGGAATGGGGGAAGTATCACTGAAGCTTTCTTT. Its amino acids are CASSEWNGGSITEAFF.